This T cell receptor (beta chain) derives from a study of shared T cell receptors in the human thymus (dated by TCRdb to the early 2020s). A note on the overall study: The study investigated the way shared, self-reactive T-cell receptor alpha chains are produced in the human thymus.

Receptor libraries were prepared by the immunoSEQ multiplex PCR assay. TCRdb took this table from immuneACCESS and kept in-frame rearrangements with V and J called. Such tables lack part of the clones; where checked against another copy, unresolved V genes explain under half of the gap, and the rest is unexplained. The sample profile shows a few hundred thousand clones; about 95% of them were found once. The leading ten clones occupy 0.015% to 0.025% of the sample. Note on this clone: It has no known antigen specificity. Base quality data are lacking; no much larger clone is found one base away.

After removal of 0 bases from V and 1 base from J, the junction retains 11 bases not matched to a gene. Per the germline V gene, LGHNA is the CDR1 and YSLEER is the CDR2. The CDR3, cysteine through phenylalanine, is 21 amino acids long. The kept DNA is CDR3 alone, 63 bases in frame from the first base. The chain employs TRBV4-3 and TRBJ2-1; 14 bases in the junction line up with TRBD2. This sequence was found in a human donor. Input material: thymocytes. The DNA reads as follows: TGCGCCAGCAGCCAAGATTTGCGACTAGCGGGAGGGCAAGATTCCTACAATGAGCAGTTCTTC. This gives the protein CASSQDLRLAGGQDSYNEQFF.